A selection of T cell receptor beta chains follows, all from one sample in a study of blood T cell repertoires in COVID-19. Method: immunoSEQ multiplex PCR; TCRdb's copy keeps in-frame clones and lacks some. The sample contains about 73,000 clones, 82% of which appear only once. The sample taken for sequencing was peripheral blood. The receptors originated from a woman aged 55-69 years with acute or convalescent COVID-19. CDR3s include the opening cysteine and the closing phenylalanine or tryptophan. The order of the fields is CDR3 DNA, CDR3 protein, D gene, J gene, V gene, CDR3 length, clone size. D genes are given only for firm matches. Clone size appears in some rows only: once, few, many, or a class for an expanded clone.

TGTGCCAGCAGCCAGAGGGCCCCCTCCTCCCGCTACACCTTC CASSQRAPSSRYTF - TRBJ1-2 TRBV6-5 14 -
TGTGCCAGCAGCTTCTACCCCTCCGGACAGGAAGAGACCCAGTACTTC CASSFYPSGQEETQYF TRBD1 TRBJ2-5 TRBV11-2 16 -
TGTGCCAGCAGCTCCAGGGTAGACACTGAAGCTTTCTTT CASSSRVDTEAFF - TRBJ1-1 TRBV5-4 13 -
TGCGCCAGCAGCCCCACCTCGACTAGCGGGATGGAGACCCAGTACTTC CASSPTSTSGMETQYF TRBD2 TRBJ2-5 TRBV5-1 16 -
TGTGCCAGCAGTGATTTTAGCGGGAGGCAGACCCAGTACTTC CASSDFSGRQTQYF TRBD2 TRBJ2-5 TRBV2 14 -
TGTGCCAGCAGCCTACGTCCCGGGGAGCTGTTTTTT CASSLRPGELFF - TRBJ2-2 TRBV27 12 -
TGTGCCACCAGTGGACAGGGAGATAATTCACCCCTCCACTTT CATSGQGDNSPLHF TRBD1 TRBJ1-6 TRBV24-1 14 -
TGTGCCAGCAGCTTGTACAGGGCTTCAGAGTCACCCCTCCACTTT CASSLYRASESPLHF - TRBJ1-6 TRBV5-6 15 -
TGTGCCAGCAGCTTAGCACGGGGTCCGGGGGAGACCCAGTACTTC CASSLARGPGETQYF - TRBJ2-5 TRBV7-6 15 -
TGTGCCTCCGGACAGGGGTATAGCAATCAGCCCCAGCATTTT CASGQGYSNQPQHF TRBD1 TRBJ1-5 TRBV30 14 -
TGTGCCTGGAGTGTATCGGGTGCGGGAAATCAGCCCCAGCATTTT CAWSVSGAGNQPQHF - TRBJ1-5 TRBV30 15 -
TGTGCCAGCAGCCCGAGATGGGGCGCTGAAGCTTTCTTT CASSPRWGAEAFF - TRBJ1-1 TRBV14 13 -
TGTGCCAGCACCAAAGCGGGATCCTACGAGCAGTACTTC CASTKAGSYEQYF TRBD2 TRBJ2-7 TRBV6-5 13 -
TGCGCCAGCAGCCAAGGTGGCGGGTCAGGTAGGACTGAAGCTTTCTTT CASSQGGGSGRTEAFF - TRBJ1-1 TRBV4-1 16 once
TGTGCCAGCAGCGACAGGGTTCTAACGCAGTACTTC CASSDRVLTQYF TRBD1 TRBJ2-7 TRBV3-1/TRBV3-2 12 once
TGTGCCATCAGTGAAGGACAGGGCGGCTACAATGAGCAGTTCTTC CAISEGQGGYNEQFF TRBD1 TRBJ2-1 TRBV10-3 15 -
TGTGCCAGCAGTTCGCGGGGGCTGAACACTGAAGCTTTCTTT CASSSRGLNTEAFF - TRBJ1-1 TRBV6-5 14 -
TGTGCCAGCAGGGGAGCTGGAAACACCATATATTTT CASRGAGNTIYF - TRBJ1-3 TRBV2 12 -
TGTGCCAGCAGCTTAGAGTCGGGGGGCTCTGGAAACACCATATATTTT CASSLESGGSGNTIYF - TRBJ1-3 TRBV7-6 16 -
TGTGCCAGCAGCCCCGAGCTCCAGGGACTAGCGGGAGCGAACACCGGGGAGCTGTTTTTT CASSPELQGLAGANTGELFF TRBD2 TRBJ2-2 TRBV3-1/TRBV3-2 20 -
TGTGCCAGCAGTCTCCCCCCAGGCGGGTATGGCTACACCTTC CASSLPPGGYGYTF - TRBJ1-2 TRBV28 14 -
TGTGCCAGCAGTTTCCTTGAGGGAATAGGAGAGCAGTTCTTC CASSFLEGIGEQFF - TRBJ2-1 TRBV27 14 -
TGTGCCAGCAGTGTTGAGGGAATCTATGAGCAGTTCTTC CASSVEGIYEQFF - TRBJ2-1 TRBV2 13 -
TGTGCCAGCAGCCGACAGGGGTACCAAGAGACCCAGTACTTC CASSRQGYQETQYF TRBD1 TRBJ2-5 TRBV6-5 14 -